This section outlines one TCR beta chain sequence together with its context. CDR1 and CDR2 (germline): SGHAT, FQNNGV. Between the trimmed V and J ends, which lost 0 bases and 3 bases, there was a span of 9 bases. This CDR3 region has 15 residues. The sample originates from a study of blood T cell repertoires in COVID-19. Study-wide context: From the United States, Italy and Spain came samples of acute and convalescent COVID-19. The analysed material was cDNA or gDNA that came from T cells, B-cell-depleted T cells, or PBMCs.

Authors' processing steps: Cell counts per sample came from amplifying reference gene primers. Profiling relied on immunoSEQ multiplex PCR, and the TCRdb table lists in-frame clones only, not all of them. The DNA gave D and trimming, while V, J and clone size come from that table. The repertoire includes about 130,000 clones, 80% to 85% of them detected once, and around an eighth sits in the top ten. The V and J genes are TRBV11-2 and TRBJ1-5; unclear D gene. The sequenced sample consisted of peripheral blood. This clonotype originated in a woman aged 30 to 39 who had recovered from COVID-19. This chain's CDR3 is CASSLDGRVNQPQHF. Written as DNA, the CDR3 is TGTGCCAGCAGCTTAGATGGGAGAGTCAATCAGCCCCAGCATTTT.